This TCR beta chain emerged from a study of shared clonotypes between healthy human individuals. Notes on the study in general: Sharing across four donors was highest in naive CD4 (around 5%) and lowest in memory CD8 (0.4%). Among the subsets, naive ones generally showed larger estimated richness than memory ones.

This CDR3 spans 14 amino acids. CDR1 and CDR2 (germline): SGHVS, FNYEAQ. V was cut by 2 bases and J by 1 base, with 8 bases left in between. A CD45RA+ naive subset and a CD45RA-negative memory subset were split from CD4+ cells. TCRdb keeps only in-frame clones here, not all; method: immunoSEQ multiplex PCR. The sample includes about 1 million clones, about 80% of them seen just once. This clone was seen more than once but under ten times. Its cognate antigen is unknown. Other DNA sequences in this specimen translate into the identical CDR3. The gene calls are TRBV7-6 and TRBJ1-1; D remains unclear. Sequencing was performed on memory CD4+ T cells sorted from blood. Subset of the sample: CD45RA-negative fraction. The sequence came from a man between 18 and 35 years old in good health. The CDR3 nucleotides are TGTGCCAGCAGCTTACAAGGCGGGAACACTGAAGCTTTCTTT. This encodes CASSLQGGNTEAFF.